The clone carrying this T cell receptor beta chain was observed once. The entry originates in a study of blood T cell repertoires in COVID-19. Study-wide context: COVID-19 samples, acute and convalescent, were from the United States, Italy and Spain. PBMCs, B-cell-depleted T cells, or T cells provided the cDNA or gDNA that made up the material.

Source study methods: Reference gene primer amplification in the assay estimated nucleated cell counts. The table came from immunoSEQ multiplex PCR; TCRdb's copy has only in-frame clones and leaves some out. V and J calls and clone size are given by that table; D and trimming were obtained from the DNA. The sample holds a few hundred thousand clones, approximately 89% seen once. Trimming removed 5 bases from V and 1 base from J, with 12 bases in between. The CDR3 totals 14 residues. In germline, CDR1 is SGHTA, CDR2 FQGTGA. Material: peripheral blood. This TCR was sampled from a woman under 40 who had recovered from COVID-19. The V and J genes are TRBV7-3 and TRBJ2-7; no definite D call. In nucleotides, the CDR3 is TGTGCCAGCAGCCCCCTTGCAGGTTCCTACGAGCAGTACTTC. Encoded protein: CASSPLAGSYEQYF.